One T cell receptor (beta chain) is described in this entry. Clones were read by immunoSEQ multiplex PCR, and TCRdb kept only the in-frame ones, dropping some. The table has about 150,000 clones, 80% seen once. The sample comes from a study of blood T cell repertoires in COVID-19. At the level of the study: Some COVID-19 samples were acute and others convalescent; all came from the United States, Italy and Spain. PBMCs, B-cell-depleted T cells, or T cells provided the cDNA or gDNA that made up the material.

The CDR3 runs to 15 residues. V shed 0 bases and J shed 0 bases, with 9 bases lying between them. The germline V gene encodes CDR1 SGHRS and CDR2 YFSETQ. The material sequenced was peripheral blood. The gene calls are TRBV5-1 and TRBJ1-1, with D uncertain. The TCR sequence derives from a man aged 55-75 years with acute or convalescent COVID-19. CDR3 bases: TGCGCCAGCAGCTTGGCGCGGTCTTTGAACACTGAAGCTTTCTTT. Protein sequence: CASSLARSLNTEAFF.